This T cell receptor (beta chain) appears in the sequencing data of a study of blood T cell repertoires in COVID-19. Germline CDR1 is SGDLS and CDR2 is YYNGEE. CDR3 length equals 16 residues. Losses at the gene ends were 4 bases for V and 5 bases for J; bases not matched to a gene: 7. Assay used: immunoSEQ multiplex PCR; TCRdb lists only in-frame clones, some missing. This table has about 200,000 clones, 94% appearing once. This chain connects TRBV9 to TRBJ1-6; 9 bases are a match to TRBD1. This sequence was found in a man aged 30 to 39 with COVID-19, enrolled during active disease. Sequencing input: peripheral blood. CDR3 protein: CASSTQTGGNNSPLHF. DNA of the CDR3: TGTGCCAGCAGCACCCAAACAGGGGGCAATAATTCACCCCTCCACTTT.